This T cell receptor (beta chain) appears in the sequencing data of a study of blood T cell repertoires in COVID-19. As for the study in general: From T cells, B-cell-depleted T cells, or PBMCs came the material, which was cDNA or gDNA.

This clone was counted a single time. As processed by the authors: Reference gene primer amplification gave estimated nucleated cell counts. The assay was immunoSEQ multiplex PCR, and TCRdb's table has in-frame clones only and misses some. V, J and clone size are taken as reported in that table, and D and trimming were inferred from the DNA itself. The table includes 200,000 to 250,000 clones, around 82% detected once. V lost 0 bases and J lost 3, with 7 bases in between. The germline V gene has CDR1 SEHNR and CDR2 FQNEAQ (reference sequence). The CDR3 is 14 amino acids. This receptor was taken from a woman aged 65 to 85 with acute or convalescent COVID-19. V usage is TRBV7-9 and J usage is TRBJ2-3, with D maybe TRBD1 (6 bases). Sequenced: peripheral blood. CDR3 sequence: CASSLADRTDTQYF. DNA of the CDR3: TGTGCCAGCAGCTTAGCAGACAGGACAGATACGCAGTATTTT.